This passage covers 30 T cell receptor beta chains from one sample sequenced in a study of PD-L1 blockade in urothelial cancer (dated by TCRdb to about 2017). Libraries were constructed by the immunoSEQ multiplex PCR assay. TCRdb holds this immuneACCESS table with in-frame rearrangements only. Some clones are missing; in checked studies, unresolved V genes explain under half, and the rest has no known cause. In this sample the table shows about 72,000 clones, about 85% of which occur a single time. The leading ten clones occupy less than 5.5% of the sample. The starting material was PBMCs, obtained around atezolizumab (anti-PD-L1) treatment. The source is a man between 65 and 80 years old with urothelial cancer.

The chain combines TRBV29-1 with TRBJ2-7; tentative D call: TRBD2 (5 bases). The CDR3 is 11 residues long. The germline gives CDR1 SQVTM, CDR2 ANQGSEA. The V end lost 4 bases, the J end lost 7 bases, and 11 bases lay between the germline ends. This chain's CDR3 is CSVGGLEEQYF. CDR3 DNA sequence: TGCAGCGTTGGCGGGTTGGAGGAGCAGTACTTC.

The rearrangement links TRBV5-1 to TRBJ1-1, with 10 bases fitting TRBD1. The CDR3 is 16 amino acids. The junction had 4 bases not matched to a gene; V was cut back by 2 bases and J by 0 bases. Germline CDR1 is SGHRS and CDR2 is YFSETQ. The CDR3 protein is CASSFGTGVMNTEAFF. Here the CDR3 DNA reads TGCGCCAGCAGCTTCGGGACAGGGGTCATGAACACTGAAGCTTTCTTT.

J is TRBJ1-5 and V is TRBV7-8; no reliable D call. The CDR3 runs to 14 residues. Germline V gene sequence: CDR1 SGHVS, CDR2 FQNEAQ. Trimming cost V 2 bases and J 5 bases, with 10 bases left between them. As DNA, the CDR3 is TGTGCCAGCAGCTTAAGTCGGTCGGATCAGCCCCAGCATTTT. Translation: CASSLSRSDQPQHF.

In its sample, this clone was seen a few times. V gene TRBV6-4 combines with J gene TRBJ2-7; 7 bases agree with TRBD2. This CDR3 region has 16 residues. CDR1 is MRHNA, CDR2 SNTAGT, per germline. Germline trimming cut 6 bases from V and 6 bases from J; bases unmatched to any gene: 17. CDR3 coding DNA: TGTGCCAGCAGCTTACTAGCGAACTCCCCCCTGTCCGAGCAGTACTTC. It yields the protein CASSLLANSPLSEQYF.

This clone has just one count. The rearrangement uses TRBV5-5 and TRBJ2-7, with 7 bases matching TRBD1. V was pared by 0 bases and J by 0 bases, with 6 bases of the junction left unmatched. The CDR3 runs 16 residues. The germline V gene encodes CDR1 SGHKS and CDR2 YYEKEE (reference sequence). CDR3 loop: CASSLDGTVSSYEQYF. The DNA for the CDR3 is TGTGCCAGCAGCTTGGATGGGACAGTGAGCTCCTACGAGCAGTACTTC.

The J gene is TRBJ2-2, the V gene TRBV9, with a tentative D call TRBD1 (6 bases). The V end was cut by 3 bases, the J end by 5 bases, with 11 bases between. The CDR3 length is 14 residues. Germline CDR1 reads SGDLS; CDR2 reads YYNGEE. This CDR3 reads CASSATGWTGELFF. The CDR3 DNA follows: TGTGCCAGCAGCGCTACAGGGTGGACCGGGGAGCTGTTTTTT.

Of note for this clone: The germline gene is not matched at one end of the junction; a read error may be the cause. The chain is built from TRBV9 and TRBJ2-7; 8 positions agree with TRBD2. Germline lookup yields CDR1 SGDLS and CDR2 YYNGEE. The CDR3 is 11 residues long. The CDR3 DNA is TGTGCCAGAAGCGGGAGCTACGAGCAGTACTTC. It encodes CARSGSYEQYF.

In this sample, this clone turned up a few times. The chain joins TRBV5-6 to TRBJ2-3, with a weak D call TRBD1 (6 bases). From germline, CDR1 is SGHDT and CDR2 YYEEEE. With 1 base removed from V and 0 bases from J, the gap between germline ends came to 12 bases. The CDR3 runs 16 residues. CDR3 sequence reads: CASSLWGQTSTDTQYF. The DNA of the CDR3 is TGTGCCAGCAGCTTGTGGGGACAAACTAGCACAGATACGCAGTATTTT.

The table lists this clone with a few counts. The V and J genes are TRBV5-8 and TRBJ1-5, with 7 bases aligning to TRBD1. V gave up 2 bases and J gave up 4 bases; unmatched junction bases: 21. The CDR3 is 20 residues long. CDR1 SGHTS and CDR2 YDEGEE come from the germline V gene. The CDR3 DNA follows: TGTGCCAGCAGCTTTTCCTCAGGGGGAGGTAACCCAATTTATAATCAGCCCCAGCATTTT. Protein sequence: CASSFSSGGGNPIYNQPQHF.

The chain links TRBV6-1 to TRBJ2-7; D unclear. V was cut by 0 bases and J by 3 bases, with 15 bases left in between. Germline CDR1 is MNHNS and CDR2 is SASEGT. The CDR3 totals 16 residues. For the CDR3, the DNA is TGTGCCAGCAGTGAAGCAGTCGAATTGCAGTTCTACGAGCAGTACTTC. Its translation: CASSEAVELQFYEQYF.

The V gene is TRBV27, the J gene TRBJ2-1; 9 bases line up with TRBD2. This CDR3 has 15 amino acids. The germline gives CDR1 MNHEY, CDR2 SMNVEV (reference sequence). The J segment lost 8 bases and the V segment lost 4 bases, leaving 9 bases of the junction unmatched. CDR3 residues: CASSSYSGSGDEQFF. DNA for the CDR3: TGTGCCAGCAGTTCGTATAGCGGGAGCGGGGATGAGCAGTTCTTC.

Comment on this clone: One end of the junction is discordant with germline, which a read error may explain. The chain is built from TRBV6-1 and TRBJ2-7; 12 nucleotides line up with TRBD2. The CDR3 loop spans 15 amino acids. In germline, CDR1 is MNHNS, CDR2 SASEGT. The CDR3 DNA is TGTGCCAGCAGTGCCCGACTAGCGGGAGCAACCTCCGTCCGTTTC. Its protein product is CASSARLAGATSVRF.

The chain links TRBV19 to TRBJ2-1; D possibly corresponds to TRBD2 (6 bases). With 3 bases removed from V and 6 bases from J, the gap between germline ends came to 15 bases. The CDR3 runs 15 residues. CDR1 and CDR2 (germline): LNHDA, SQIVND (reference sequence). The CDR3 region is CASSMRQGGGNEQFF. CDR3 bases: TGTGCCAGTAGTATGAGGCAGGGAGGAGGCAATGAGCAGTTCTTC.

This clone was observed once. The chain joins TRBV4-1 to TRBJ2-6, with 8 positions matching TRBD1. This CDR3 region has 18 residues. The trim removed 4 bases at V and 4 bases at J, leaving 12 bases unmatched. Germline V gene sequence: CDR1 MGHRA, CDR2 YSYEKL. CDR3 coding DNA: TGCGCCAGCAGCCTCCTGGAACAGGGGGTAACCGGGGCCAACGTCCTGACTTTC. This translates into CASSLLEQGVTGANVLTF.

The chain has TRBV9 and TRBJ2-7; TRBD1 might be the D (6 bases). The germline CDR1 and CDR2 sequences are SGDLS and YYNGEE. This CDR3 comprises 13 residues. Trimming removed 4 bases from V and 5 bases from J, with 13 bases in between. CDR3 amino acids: CASSPRGDDEQYF. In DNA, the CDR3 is TGTGCCAGCAGCCCCAGGGGTGATGACGAGCAGTACTTC.

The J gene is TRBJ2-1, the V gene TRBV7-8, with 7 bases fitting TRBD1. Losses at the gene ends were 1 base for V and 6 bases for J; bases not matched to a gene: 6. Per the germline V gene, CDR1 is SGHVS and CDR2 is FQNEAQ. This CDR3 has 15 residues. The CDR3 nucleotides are TGTGCCAGCAGCTTAGGTGGCACAGGGGTCAATGAGCAGTTCTTC. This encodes CASSLGGTGVNEQFF.

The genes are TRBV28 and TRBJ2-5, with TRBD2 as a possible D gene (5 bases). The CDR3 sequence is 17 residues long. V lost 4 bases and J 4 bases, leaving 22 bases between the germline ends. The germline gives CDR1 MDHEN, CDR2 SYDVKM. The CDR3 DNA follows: TGTGCCAGCAGTTCCCCCGCCGTTGTGGGAGCCGGAGAGACCCAGTACTTC. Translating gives CASSSPAVVGAGETQYF.

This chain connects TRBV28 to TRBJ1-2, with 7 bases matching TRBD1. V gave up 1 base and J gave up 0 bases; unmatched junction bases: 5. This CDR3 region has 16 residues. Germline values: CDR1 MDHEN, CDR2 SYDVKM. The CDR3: CASSLYAGTANYGYTF. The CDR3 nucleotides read TGTGCCAGCAGTTTATACGCGGGGACAGCTAACTATGGCTACACCTTC.

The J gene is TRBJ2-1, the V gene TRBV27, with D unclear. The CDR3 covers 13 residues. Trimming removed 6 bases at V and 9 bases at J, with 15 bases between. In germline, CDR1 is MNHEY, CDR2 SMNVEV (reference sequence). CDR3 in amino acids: CASRSSTYGEQFF. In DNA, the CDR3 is TGTGCCAGCAGGAGTAGTACGTATGGTGAGCAGTTCTTC.

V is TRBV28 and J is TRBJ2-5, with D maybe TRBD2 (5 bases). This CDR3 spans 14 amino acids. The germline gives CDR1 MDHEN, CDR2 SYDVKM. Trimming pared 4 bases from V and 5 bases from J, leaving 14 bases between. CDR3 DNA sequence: TGTGCCAGCAGTTGGGCGGGTGGCAAGGAGACCCAGTACTTC. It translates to CASSWAGGKETQYF. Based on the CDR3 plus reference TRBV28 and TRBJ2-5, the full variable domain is DVKVTQSSRYLVKRTGEKVFLECVQDMDHENMFWYRQDPGLGLRLIYFSYDVKMKEKGDIPEGYSVSREKKERFSLILESASTNQTSMYLCASSWAGGKETQYFGPGTRLLVL.

The CDR3 loop is CASSFSGKRDGYTF. CDR3 DNA: TGTGCCAGCAGTTTTAGTGGGAAGAGGGATGGCTACACCTTC. V is TRBV27 and J is TRBJ1-2, with D unresolved. The CDR3 spans 14 residues. Trimming cost V 3 bases and J 6 bases, with 14 bases left between them. CDR1 and CDR2 (germline): MNHEY, SMNVEV (reference sequence).

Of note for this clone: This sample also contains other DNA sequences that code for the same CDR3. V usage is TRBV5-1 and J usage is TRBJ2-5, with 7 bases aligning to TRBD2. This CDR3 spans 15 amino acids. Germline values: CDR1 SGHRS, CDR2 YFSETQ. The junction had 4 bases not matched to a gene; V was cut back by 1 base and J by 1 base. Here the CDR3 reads CASSLQRGPQETQYF. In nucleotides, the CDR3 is TGCGCCAGCAGCTTGCAGCGGGGCCCCCAAGAGACCCAGTACTTC.

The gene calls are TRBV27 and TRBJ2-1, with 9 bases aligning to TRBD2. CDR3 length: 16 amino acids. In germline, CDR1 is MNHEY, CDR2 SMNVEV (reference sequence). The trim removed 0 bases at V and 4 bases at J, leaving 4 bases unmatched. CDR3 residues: CASSLSAGGSYNEQFF. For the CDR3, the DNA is TGTGCCAGCAGTTTATCGGCGGGAGGGTCTTACAATGAGCAGTTCTTC.

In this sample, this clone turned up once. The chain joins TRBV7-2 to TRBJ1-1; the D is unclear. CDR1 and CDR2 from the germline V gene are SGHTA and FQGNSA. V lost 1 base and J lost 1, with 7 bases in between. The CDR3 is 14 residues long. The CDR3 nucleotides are TGTGCCAGCAGCTTAGTATTGTCGAACACTGAAGCTTTCTTT. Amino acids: CASSLVLSNTEAFF.

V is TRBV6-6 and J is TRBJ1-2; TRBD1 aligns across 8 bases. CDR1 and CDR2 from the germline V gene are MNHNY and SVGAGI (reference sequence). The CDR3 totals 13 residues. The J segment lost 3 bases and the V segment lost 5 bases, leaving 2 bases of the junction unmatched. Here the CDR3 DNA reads TGTGCCAGCAGTGTACAGGGGGACTATGGCTACACCTTC. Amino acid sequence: CASSVQGDYGYTF.

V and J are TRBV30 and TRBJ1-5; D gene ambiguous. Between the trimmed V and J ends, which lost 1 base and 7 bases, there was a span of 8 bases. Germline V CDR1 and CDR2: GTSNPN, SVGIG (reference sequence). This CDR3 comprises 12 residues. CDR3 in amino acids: CAWSAGLQPQHF. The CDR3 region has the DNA TGTGCCTGGAGTGCTGGGCTCCAGCCCCAGCATTTT.

The chain's CDR3 is CSGRTGPNTEAFF. Here the CDR3 DNA reads TGCAGCGGAAGGACAGGTCCGAACACTGAAGCTTTCTTT. V and J are TRBV29-1 and TRBJ1-1; 7 nucleotides match TRBD1. From germline, CDR1 is SQVTM and CDR2 ANQGSEA. After removal of 7 bases from V and 1 base from J, the junction contained 6 bases not matched to a gene. The CDR3 has 13 residues.

The CDR3 nucleotides read TGTGCCAGTAGTCCCGGACAGGGCTGGGGGACCGGGGAGCTGTTTTTT. Translation gives CASSPGQGWGTGELFF. This chain links TRBV19 with TRBJ2-2; 8 nucleotides agree with TRBD1. There are 16 residues in the CDR3. Germline values: CDR1 LNHDA, CDR2 SQIVND (reference sequence). V lost 5 bases to trimming and J lost 5 bases; unmatched junction nucleotides: 10.

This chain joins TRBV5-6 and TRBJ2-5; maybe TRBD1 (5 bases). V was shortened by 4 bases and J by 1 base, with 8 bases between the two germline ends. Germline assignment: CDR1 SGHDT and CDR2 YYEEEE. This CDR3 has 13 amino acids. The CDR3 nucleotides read TGTGCCAGCAGCACGGACACCCAAGAGACCCAGTACTTC. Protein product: CASSTDTQETQYF.

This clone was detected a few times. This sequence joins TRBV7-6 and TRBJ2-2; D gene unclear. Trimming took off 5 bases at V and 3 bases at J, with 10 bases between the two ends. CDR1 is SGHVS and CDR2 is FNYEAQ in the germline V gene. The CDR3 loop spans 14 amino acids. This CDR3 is CASSIRTDTGELFF. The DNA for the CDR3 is TGTGCCAGCAGCATACGAACAGACACCGGGGAGCTGTTTTTT.